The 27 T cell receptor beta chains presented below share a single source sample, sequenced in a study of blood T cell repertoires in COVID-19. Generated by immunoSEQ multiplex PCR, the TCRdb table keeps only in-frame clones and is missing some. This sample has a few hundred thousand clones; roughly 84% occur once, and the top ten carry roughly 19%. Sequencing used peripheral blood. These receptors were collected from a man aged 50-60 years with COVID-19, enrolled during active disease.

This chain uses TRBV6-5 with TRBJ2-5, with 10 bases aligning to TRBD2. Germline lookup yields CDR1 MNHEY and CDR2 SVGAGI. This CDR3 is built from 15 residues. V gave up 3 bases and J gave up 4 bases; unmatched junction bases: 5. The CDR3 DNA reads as TGTGCCAGCAGTTATGGGAGACTAGCGGGAGAGACCCAGTACTTC. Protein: CASSYGRLAGETQYF.

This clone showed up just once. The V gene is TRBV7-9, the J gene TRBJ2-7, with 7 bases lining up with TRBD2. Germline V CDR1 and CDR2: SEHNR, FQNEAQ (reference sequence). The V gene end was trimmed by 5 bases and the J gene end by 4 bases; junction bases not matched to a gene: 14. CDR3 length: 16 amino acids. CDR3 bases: TGTGCCAGCAGCCCAGGCCGGGAGGCTGGACGATACGAGCAGTACTTC. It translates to CASSPGREAGRYEQYF.

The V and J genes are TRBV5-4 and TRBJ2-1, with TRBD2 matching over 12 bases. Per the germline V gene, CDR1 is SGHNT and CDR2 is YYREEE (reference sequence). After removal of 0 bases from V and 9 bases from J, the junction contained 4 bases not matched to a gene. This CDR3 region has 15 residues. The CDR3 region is CASSLVASGGVEQFF. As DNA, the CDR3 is TGTGCCAGCAGCTTGGTGGCTAGCGGGGGGGTTGAGCAGTTCTTC.

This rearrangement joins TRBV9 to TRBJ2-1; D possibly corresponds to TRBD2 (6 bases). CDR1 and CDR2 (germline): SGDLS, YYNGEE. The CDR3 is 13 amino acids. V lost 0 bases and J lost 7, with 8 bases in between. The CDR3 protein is CASSVGGINEQFF. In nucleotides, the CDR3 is TGTGCCAGCAGCGTAGGCGGGATAAATGAGCAGTTCTTC.

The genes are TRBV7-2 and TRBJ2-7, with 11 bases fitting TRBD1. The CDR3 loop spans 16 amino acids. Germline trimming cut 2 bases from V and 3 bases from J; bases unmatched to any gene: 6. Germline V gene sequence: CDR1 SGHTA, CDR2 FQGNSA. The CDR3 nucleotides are TGTGCCAGCAGCTTACGCCAGGGACAGGGGGGCTACGAGCAGTACTTC. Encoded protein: CASSLRQGQGGYEQYF.

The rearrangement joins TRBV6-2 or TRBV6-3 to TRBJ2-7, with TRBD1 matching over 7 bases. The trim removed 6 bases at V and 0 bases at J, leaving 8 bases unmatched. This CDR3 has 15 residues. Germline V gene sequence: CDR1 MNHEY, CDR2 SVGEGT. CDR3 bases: TGTGCCAGCAGCTTGGGACAGTCCACCTCCTACGAGCAGTACTTC. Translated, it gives CASSLGQSTSYEQYF.

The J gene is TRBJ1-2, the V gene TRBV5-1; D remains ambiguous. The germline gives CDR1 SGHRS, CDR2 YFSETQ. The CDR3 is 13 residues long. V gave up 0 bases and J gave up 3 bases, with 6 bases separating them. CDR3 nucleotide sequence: TGCGCCAGCAGCTTGGAATCGGACTATGGCTACACCTTC. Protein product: CASSLESDYGYTF.

The CDR3 is CASSQERGEQFF. The CDR3 region has the DNA TGTGCCAGCAGCCAAGAGCGGGGTGAGCAGTTCTTC. The chain joins TRBV3-1 (or the pseudogene TRBV3-2) to TRBJ2-1, with D tentatively TRBD2 (6 bases). Per germline, CDR1 LGHDT and CDR2 YNNKEL (reference sequence). The CDR3 contains 12 residues. Between the trimmed V and J ends, which lost 0 bases and 9 bases, there was a span of 6 bases.

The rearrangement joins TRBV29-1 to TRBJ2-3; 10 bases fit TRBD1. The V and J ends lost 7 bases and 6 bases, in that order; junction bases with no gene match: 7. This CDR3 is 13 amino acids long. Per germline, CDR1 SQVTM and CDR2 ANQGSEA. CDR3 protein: CSGGQGQVDTQYF. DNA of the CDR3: TGCAGCGGGGGACAGGGGCAGGTGGATACGCAGTATTTT.

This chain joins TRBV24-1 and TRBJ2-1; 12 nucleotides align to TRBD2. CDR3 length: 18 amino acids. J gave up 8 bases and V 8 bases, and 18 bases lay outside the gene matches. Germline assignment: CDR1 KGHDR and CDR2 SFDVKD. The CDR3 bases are TGTGCCACCAAGATCAAGGCCGAACTAGCGGGAGGTAGGTATGAGCAGTTCTTC. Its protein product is CATKIKAELAGGRYEQFF.

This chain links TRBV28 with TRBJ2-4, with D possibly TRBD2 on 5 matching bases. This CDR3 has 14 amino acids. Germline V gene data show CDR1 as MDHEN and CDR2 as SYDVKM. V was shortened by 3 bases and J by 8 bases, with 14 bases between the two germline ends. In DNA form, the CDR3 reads TGTGCCAGCAGTTTCTACGGGAAAGGAGACATTCAGTACTTC. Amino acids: CASSFYGKGDIQYF.

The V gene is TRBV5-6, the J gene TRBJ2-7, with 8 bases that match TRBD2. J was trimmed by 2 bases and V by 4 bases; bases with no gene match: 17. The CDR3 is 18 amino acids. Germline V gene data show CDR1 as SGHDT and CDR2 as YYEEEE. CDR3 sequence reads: CASSPSGGTFLLAYEQYF. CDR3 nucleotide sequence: TGTGCCAGCAGCCCCAGCGGGGGCACGTTCCTATTGGCCTACGAGCAGTACTTC. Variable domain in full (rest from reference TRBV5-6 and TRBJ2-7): DAGVTQSPTHLIKTRGQQVTLRCSPKSGHDTVSWYQQALGQGPQFIFQYYEEEERQRGNFPDRFSGHQFPNYSSELNVNALLLGDSALYLCASSPSGGTFLLAYEQYFGPGTRLTVT.

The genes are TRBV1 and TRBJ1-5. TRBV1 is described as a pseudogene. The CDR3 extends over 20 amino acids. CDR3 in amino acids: CTSSQDPNPGLKWSNQPQHF. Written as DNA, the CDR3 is TGCACCAGCAGCCAAGATCCGAACCCGGGACTTAAGTGGAGCAATCAGCCCCAGCATTTT.

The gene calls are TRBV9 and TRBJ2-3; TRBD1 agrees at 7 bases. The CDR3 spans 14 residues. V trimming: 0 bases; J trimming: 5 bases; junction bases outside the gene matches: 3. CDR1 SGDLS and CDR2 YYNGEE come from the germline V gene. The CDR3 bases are TGTGCCAGCAGCGTAGAAGGGGGCGGAGATACGCAGTATTTT. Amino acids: CASSVEGGGDTQYF.

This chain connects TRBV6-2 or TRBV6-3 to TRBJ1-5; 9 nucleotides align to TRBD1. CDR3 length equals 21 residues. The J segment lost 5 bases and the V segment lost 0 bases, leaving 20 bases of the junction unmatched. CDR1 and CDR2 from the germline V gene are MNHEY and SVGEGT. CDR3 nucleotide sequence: TGTGCCAGCAGTTACTCGTTTGAAGGTACGATTGGGACAGGGTCTGATCAGCCCCAGCATTTT. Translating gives CASSYSFEGTIGTGSDQPQHF.

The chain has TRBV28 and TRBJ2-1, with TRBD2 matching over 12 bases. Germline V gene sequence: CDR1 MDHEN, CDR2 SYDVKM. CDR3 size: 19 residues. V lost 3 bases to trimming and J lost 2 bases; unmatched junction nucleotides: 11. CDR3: CASSFNPGLAGLTYNEQFF. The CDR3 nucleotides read TGTGCCAGCAGTTTCAACCCGGGACTAGCGGGTCTAACCTACAATGAGCAGTTCTTC.

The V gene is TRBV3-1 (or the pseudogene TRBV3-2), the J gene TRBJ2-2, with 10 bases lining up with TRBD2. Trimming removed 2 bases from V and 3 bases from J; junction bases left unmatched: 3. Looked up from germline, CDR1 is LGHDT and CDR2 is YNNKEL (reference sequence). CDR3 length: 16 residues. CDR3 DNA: TGTGCCAGCAGCCAAACTAGCGGGGTGTACACCGGGGAGCTGTTTTTT. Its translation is CASSQTSGVYTGELFF.

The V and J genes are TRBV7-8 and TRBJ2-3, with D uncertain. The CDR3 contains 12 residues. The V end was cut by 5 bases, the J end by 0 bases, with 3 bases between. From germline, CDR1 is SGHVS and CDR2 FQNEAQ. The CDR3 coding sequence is TGTGCCAGCAGCCCTAGCACAGATACGCAGTATTTT. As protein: CASSPSTDTQYF.

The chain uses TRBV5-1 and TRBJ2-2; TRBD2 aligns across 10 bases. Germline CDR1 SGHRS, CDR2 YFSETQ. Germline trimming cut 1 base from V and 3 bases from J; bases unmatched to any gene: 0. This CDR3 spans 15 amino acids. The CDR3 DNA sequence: TGCGCCAGCAGCTTGACTAGCGGGGACACCGGGGAGCTGTTTTTT. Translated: CASSLTSGDTGELFF. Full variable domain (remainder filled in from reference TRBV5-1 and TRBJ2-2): KAGVTQTPRYLIKTRGQQVTLSCSPISGHRSVSWYQQTPGQGLQFLFEYFSETQRNKGNFPGRFSGRQFSNSRSEMNVSTLELGDSALYLCASSLTSGDTGELFFGEGSRLTVL.

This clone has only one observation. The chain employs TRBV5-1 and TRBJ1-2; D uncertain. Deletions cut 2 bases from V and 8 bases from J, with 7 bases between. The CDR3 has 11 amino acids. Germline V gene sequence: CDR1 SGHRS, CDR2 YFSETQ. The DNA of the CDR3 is TGCGCCAGCAGCTTACGAGGGGGCTACACCTTC. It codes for CASSLRGGYTF.

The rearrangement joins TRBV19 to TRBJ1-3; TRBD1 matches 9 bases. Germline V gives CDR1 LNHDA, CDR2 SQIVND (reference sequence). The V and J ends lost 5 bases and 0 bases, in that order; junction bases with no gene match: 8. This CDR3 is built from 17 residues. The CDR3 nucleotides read TGTGCCAGTAGTCCGACACGGGACAGGGTCTCTGGAAACACCATATATTTT. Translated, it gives CASSPTRDRVSGNTIYF.

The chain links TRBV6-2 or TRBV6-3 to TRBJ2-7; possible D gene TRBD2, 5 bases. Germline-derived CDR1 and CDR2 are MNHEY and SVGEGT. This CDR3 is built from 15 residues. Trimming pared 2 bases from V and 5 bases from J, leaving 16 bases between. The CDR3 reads CASSYPGVGVNEQYF. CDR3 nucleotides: TGTGCCAGCAGTTACCCCGGGGTAGGAGTTAACGAGCAGTACTTC.

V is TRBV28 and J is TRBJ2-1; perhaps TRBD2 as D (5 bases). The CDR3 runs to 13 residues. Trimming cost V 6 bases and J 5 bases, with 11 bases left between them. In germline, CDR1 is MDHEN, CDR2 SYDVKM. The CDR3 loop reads CASRTGINNEQFF. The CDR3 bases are TGTGCCAGCAGAACCGGGATAAACAATGAGCAGTTCTTC. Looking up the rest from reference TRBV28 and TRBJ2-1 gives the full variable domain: DVKVTQSSRYLVKRTGEKVFLECVQDMDHENMFWYRQDPGLGLRLIYFSYDVKMKEKGDIPEGYSVSREKKERFSLILESASTNQTSMYLCASRTGINNEQFFGPGTRLTVL.

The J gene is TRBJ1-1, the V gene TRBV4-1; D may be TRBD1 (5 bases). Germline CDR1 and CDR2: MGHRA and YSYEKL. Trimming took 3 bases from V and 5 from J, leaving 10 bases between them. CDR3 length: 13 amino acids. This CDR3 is CASSHPRDTEAFF. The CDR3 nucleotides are TGCGCCAGCAGCCACCCCAGGGATACTGAAGCTTTCTTT.

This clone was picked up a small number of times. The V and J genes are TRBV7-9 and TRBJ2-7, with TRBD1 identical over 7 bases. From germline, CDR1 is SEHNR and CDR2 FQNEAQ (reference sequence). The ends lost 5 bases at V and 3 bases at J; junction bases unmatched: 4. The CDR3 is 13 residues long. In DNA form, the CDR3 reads TGTGCCAGCAGCCCTGGGACAGACTACGAGCAGTACTTC. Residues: CASSPGTDYEQYF.

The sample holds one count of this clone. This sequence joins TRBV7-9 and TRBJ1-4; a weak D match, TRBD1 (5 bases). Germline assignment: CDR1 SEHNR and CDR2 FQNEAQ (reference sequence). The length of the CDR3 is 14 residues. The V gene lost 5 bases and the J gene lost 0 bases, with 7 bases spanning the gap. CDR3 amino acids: CASSPRATNEKLFF. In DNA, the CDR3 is TGTGCCAGCAGCCCCAGGGCAACTAATGAAAAACTGTTTTTT.

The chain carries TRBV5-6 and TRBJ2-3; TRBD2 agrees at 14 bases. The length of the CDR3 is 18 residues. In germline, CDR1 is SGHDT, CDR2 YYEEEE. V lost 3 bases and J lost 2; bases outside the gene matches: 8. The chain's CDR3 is CASSSLRTSGRITDTQYF. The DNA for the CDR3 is TGTGCCAGCAGCTCCCTAAGGACTAGCGGGAGGATCACAGATACGCAGTATTTT.